The rows below give T cell receptor beta chains drawn from one sample of a study of cytomegalovirus exposure and HLA in healthy donors. Profiling relied on immunoSEQ multiplex PCR, and the TCRdb table lists in-frame clones only, not all of them. This table has under 150,000 clones, about 82% appearing once. The sample taken for sequencing was PBMCs. All receptors derive from a woman in her forties in good health and CMV-seropositive. The CDR3 runs from the conserved cysteine through the conserved F or W. The order of the fields is J gene, clone size, V gene, D gene, CDR3 DNA, CDR3 protein. D genes are given only for firm matches. Not all rows give a size; the values are once, few, many and, for expanded clones, a class.

TRBJ2-3 | NA | TRBV11-3 | NA | TGTGCCAGCAGCTCCGGCTCCGGGACTCTCAGCACAGATACGCAGTATTTT | CASSSGSGTLSTDTQYF
TRBJ1-4 | NA | TRBV4-2 | NA | TGTGCCAGCAGCCAAGATCGTCTGAGAGGGTCGGAAAAACTGTTTTTT | CASSQDRLRGSEKLFF
TRBJ2-7 | NA | TRBV5-1 | TRBD1 | TGCGCCAGCAGCCCGGGACAGGGCGCAGTGGACGAGCAGTACTTC | CASSPGQGAVDEQYF
TRBJ2-1 | NA | TRBV6-4 | NA | TGTGCCAGCAGTGACTCGGTGGGAGGTGCCGGGGATGAGCAGTTCTTC | CASSDSVGGAGDEQFF
TRBJ2-7 | NA | TRBV19 | TRBD2 | TGTGCCAGTAGTATAGCGGGTAGCGGGGACTACGAGCAGTACTTC | CASSIAGSGDYEQYF
TRBJ1-1 | NA | TRBV25-1 | NA | TGTGCCAGCAGTGAAATTCAAAACACTGAAGCTTTCTTT | CASSEIQNTEAFF
TRBJ1-1 | NA | TRBV7-2 | NA | TGTGCCAGCAGCTTAGTGGGCGGGTGGAACGAAGCTTTCTTT | CASSLVGGWNEAFF
TRBJ2-5 | NA | TRBV9 | TRBD2 | TGTGCCAGCAGCTCCGGGACTAGAGACCCTATTGAGACCCAGTACTTC | CASSSGTRDPIETQYF
TRBJ2-5 | NA | TRBV19 | NA | TGTGCCAGTAGTCGCGAAGAGACCCAGTACTTC | CASSREETQYF
TRBJ1-6 | NA | TRBV30 | TRBD1 | TGTGCCTGGAGGGGACAGGGGGCGGATTCACCCCTCCACTTT | CAWRGQGADSPLHF
TRBJ2-7 | NA | TRBV28 | TRBD1 | TGTGCCAGCAGCCGCAGACAGGGGGGGTGGTACGAGCAGTACTTC | CASSRRQGGWYEQYF
TRBJ2-7 | NA | TRBV18 | NA | TGTGCCAGCTCACGTATCCGGGACTCCCCCTACGAGCAGTACTTC | CASSRIRDSPYEQYF
TRBJ1-5 | once | TRBV28 | TRBD1 | TGTGCCAGCAGTGAGGTACAGGGGGCATTTCAGCCCCAGCATTTT | CASSEVQGAFQPQHF
TRBJ2-7 | once | TRBV27 | NA | TGTGCCAGCAGTTTATCTTGGCCTCACAGGGTAGGGTATCGCGAGCAGTACTTC | CASSLSWPHRVGYREQYF
TRBJ2-5 | few | TRBV7-2 | TRBD1 | TGTGCCAGCAGCGTCTTGGGACAGGGGGCTGGGGAGACCCAGTACTTC | CASSVLGQGAGETQYF
TRBJ1-3 | NA | TRBV7-9 | NA | TGTGCCAGCAGAATGAGCTCTGGAAACACCATATATTTT | CASRMSSGNTIYF
TRBJ1-4 | NA | TRBV5-1 | TRBD1 | TGCGCCAGCAGCTTGAACAGGGGAGGTGAAAAACTGTTTTTT | CASSLNRGGEKLFF
TRBJ2-7 | NA | TRBV2 | NA | TGTGCCAGCAGTGAAAACAGGGACTACGAGCAGTACTTC | CASSENRDYEQYF
TRBJ2-5 | NA | TRBV30 | NA | TGTGCCTGGACGTATGGGAGTGAGACCCAGTACTTC | CAWTYGSETQYF
TRBJ1-2 | few | TRBV28 | TRBD1 | TGTGCCAGCAGTTTCGTGCCAGGGGGCGATGGCTACACCTTC | CASSFVPGGDGYTF
TRBJ2-1 | NA | TRBV6-5 | TRBD2 | TGTGCCAGCAGACTAGCGGATTACAATGAGCAGTTCTTC | CASRLADYNEQFF
TRBJ2-2 | NA | TRBV5-4 | NA | TGTGCCAGCAGCTTCTCCGGGACTGTGAACACCGGGGAGCTGTTTTTT | CASSFSGTVNTGELFF
TRBJ2-5 | NA | TRBV6-6 | NA | TGTGCCAGCACCCAAAACTTCGAAAAAGAGACCCAGTACTTC | CASTQNFEKETQYF
TRBJ1-2 | NA | TRBV27 | NA | TGTGCCAGCAGTTTTCGGGGGAACTATGGCTACACCTTC | CASSFRGNYGYTF
TRBJ2-1 | once | TRBV7-2 | NA | TGTGCCAGCAGCTTAGGAGGGTCTCCTGCCCTGCATGAGCAGTTCTTC | CASSLGGSPALHEQFF
TRBJ1-5 | NA | TRBV7-2 | TRBD1 | TGTGCCAGCAGCTTCCCGACAGGGTCGGGCAATCAGCCCCAGCATTTT | CASSFPTGSGNQPQHF
TRBJ1-3 | NA | TRBV7-6 | NA | TGTGCCAGCAGCCCTTCCTCTGGAAACACCATATATTTT | CASSPSSGNTIYF
TRBJ1-2 | NA | TRBV19 | NA | TGTGCCAGTAGTATATCCCTAGCAGGCGGGCACTATGGCTACACCTTC | CASSISLAGGHYGYTF
TRBJ2-3 | once | TRBV7-2 | NA | TGTGCCAGCAGCTTAAGAAGTAGCTCCACAGATACGCAGTATTTT | CASSLRSSSTDTQYF
TRBJ1-5 | NA | TRBV27 | NA | TGTGCCAGCCGTCCCCGGGACGGAGGGCAAAAGCCCCAGCATTTT | CASRPRDGGQKPQHF
TRBJ1-5 | few | TRBV2 | NA | TGTGCCACCAACATATTGGGGCGTGGTCAGCCCCAGCATTTT | CATNILGRGQPQHF
TRBJ2-1 | NA | TRBV7-9 | TRBD1 | TGTGCCAGCAGTCAACAGACAGGGGGCCACAATGAGCAGTTCTTC | CASSQQTGGHNEQFF
TRBJ1-3 | NA | TRBV5-1 | NA | TGCGCCAGCAGCTTGAGGGAACAGGGATCGACTAACACCATATATTTT | CASSLREQGSTNTIYF
TRBJ2-5 | NA | TRBV29-1 | NA | TGCAGCGGTGGCGAGTCAGCGGAAGAGACCCAGTACTTC | CSGGESAEETQYF
TRBJ1-4 | few | TRBV7-9 | NA | TGTGCCAGCAGCCTTGCCTCCACTCAGGGTGAAAAACTGTTTTTT | CASSLASTQGEKLFF
TRBJ2-7 | NA | TRBV6-1 | NA | TGTGCCAGCAGTGAAGGTCACACAGGGCTCTACGAGCAGTACTTC | CASSEGHTGLYEQYF
TRBJ2-7 | NA | TRBV7-2 | NA | TGTGCCAGCAGACACTACGAGCAGTACTTC | CASRHYEQYF
TRBJ2-7 | NA | TRBV25-1 | NA | TGTGCCAGCAGTGGGCAAATCTCCTACGAGCAGTACTTC | CASSGQISYEQYF
TRBJ1-4 | NA | TRBV5-4 | TRBD1 | TGTGCCAGCAGCTTCAGGGGGCCGAATGAAAAACTGTTTTTT | CASSFRGPNEKLFF
TRBJ2-3 | NA | TRBV4-3 | TRBD2 | TGCGCCAGCAGCCGGTTAAGCGGGGGAAACACAGATACGCAGTATTTT | CASSRLSGGNTDTQYF
TRBJ1-6 | NA | TRBV7-8 | NA | TGTGCCAGCAGCTTAGTTGGAGGTCGGTCACCCCTCCACTTT | CASSLVGGRSPLHF
TRBJ1-2 | NA | TRBV5-4 | NA | TGTGCCAGCAGCTTGGGATCCGGGACTATAAGGGGCTACACCTTC | CASSLGSGTIRGYTF
TRBJ1-1 | few | TRBV7-2 | NA | TGTGCCAGCAGCTTAGCTGGGAGTGAAGCTTTCTTT | CASSLAGSEAFF
TRBJ1-1 | NA | TRBV28 | TRBD1 | TGTGCCAGCAGTTTGGGGTGGACAGGGGAAGCTTTCTTT | CASSLGWTGEAFF
TRBJ1-2 | NA | TRBV9 | TRBD1 | TGTGCCAGCGATCGGTCCGGGACAGGGGCTTATGGCTACACCTTC | CASDRSGTGAYGYTF
TRBJ2-2 | once | TRBV7-9 | TRBD2 | TGTGCCAGCAGCACAGTTAGCGTTGCGGGAGTCCGACGGGCCGGGGAGCTGTTTTTT | CASSTVSVAGVRRAGELFF
TRBJ1-2 | NA | TRBV6-1 | TRBD1 | TGTGCCACCTTAGACAGGGGTTCTGGCTACACCTTC | CATLDRGSGYTF
TRBJ2-2 | NA | TRBV30 | TRBD1 | TGTGCCTGGTACTACAGGGGGGCGGACGGGGAGCTGTTTTTT | CAWYYRGADGELFF
TRBJ1-5 | NA | TRBV11-1 | NA | TGTGCCAGCAGCCTGGACAGTACCAATCAGCCCCAGCATTTT | CASSLDSTNQPQHF
TRBJ1-6 | NA | TRBV19 | NA | TGTGCCAGTACCCTAGGGGTTGGCTATTCACCCCTCCACTTT | CASTLGVGYSPLHF
TRBJ2-7 | NA | TRBV30 | NA | TGTGCCTGGAGTCGAGGGAGTCTTAACTACGAGCAGTACTTC | CAWSRGSLNYEQYF
TRBJ1-1 | NA | TRBV30 | NA | TGTGCCTGGAGGATCGACAGTGAAGCTTTCTTT | CAWRIDSEAFF
TRBJ2-7 | NA | TRBV30 | NA | TGTGCCTGGAGTGTACCCCCGGGATTTAGCTCCTACGAGCAGTACTTC | CAWSVPPGFSSYEQYF
TRBJ1-3 | NA | TRBV4-3 | NA | TGCGCCAGCAGCCAAGATGGAGCTGGAAACACCATATATTTT | CASSQDGAGNTIYF